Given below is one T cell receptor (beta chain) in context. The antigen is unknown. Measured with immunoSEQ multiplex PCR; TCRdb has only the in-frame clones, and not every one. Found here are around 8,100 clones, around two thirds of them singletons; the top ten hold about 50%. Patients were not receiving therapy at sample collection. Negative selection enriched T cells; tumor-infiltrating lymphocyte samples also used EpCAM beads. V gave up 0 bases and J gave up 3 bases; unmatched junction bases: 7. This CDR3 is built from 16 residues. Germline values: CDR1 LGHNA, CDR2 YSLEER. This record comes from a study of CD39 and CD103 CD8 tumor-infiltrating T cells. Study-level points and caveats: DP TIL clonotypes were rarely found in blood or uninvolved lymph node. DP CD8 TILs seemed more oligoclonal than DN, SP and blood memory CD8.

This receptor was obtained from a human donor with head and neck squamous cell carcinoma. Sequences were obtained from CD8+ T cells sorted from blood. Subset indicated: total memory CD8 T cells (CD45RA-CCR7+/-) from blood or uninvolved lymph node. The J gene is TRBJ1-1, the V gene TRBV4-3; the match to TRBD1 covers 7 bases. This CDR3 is CASSQDQGGRDTEAFF. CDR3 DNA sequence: TGCGCCAGCAGCCAAGATCAGGGGGGCAGGGACACTGAAGCTTTCTTT.